Each of the 21 T cell receptor beta chains below was sequenced from the same sample in a study of blood T cell repertoires in COVID-19. TCRdb keeps only in-frame clones here, not all; method: immunoSEQ multiplex PCR. Among some 170,000 clones, around 80% were seen once, and the ten largest hold roughly 19%. Sample: peripheral blood. These receptor sequences come from a woman at least 80 years old with acute or convalescent COVID-19.

V gene TRBV3-1 (or the pseudogene TRBV3-2) combines with J gene TRBJ2-2; D not resolved. The CDR3 runs to 16 residues. Germline CDR1 LGHDT, CDR2 YNNKEL (reference sequence). V was shortened by 4 bases and J by 3 bases, with 15 bases between the two germline ends. CDR3 sequence: CASSPRRQTHTGELFF. In DNA, the CDR3 is TGTGCCAGCAGCCCTCGGCGGCAGACTCACACCGGGGAGCTGTTTTTT.

The chain is built from TRBV10-3 and TRBJ2-1; 7 bases are a match to TRBD2. V lost 3 bases, J lost 1 base, and 3 bases stayed unmatched. Germline CDR1 is ENHRY and CDR2 is SYGVKD. This CDR3 is 15 amino acids long. The CDR3 here is CAISEMGGSYNEQFF. The CDR3 DNA sequence: TGTGCCATCAGTGAAATGGGAGGGTCCTACAATGAGCAGTTCTTC.

The rearrangement uses TRBV24-1 and TRBJ1-1; 7 positions match TRBD1. After removal of 8 bases from V and 4 bases from J, the junction contained 9 bases not matched to a gene. The germline gives CDR1 KGHDR, CDR2 SFDVKD. The CDR3 is made up of 14 amino acids. CDR3 DNA: TGTGCCACCAATTTAGACAGGGTAGCCACTGAAGCTTTCTTT. It is translated as CATNLDRVATEAFF.

This chain uses TRBV19 with TRBJ2-3, with 11 bases matching TRBD2. The germline gives CDR1 LNHDA, CDR2 SQIVND (reference sequence). The CDR3 spans 15 residues. J lost 0 bases, V lost 4 bases, and 0 bases had no gene match. The CDR3 protein is CASSTSGGSTDTQYF. The CDR3 DNA sequence: TGTGCCAGTAGTACTAGCGGGGGGAGCACAGATACGCAGTATTTT.

The J gene is TRBJ2-1, the V gene TRBV5-1; 10 bases map to TRBD2. The CDR3 covers 16 residues. Germline loops: CDR1 SGHRS, CDR2 YFSETQ. Germline trimming cut 4 bases from V and 7 bases from J; bases unmatched to any gene: 11. CDR3 protein: CASSPNLSGGLNEQFF. The CDR3 nucleotides are TGCGCCAGCAGCCCCAATCTTAGCGGGGGGCTGAATGAGCAGTTCTTC.

V is TRBV2 and J is TRBJ2-1, with 11 bases lining up with TRBD2. Germline V gene lookup returns CDR1 SNHLY and CDR2 FYNNEI. V dropped 6 bases and J dropped 9; count of bases not matched to a gene: 10. The CDR3 loop spans 15 amino acids. The CDR3 nucleotides read TGTGCCAGCAGCGAGACTAGCGGGGAGTTGAGTGAGCAGTTCTTC. It codes for CASSETSGELSEQFF.

The chain links TRBV7-3 to TRBJ2-3, with 8 positions matching TRBD2. J lost 1 base, V lost 0 bases, and 6 bases had no gene match. Germline V CDR1 and CDR2: SGHTA, FQGTGA. The length of the CDR3 is 17 residues. The CDR3 DNA reads TGTGCCAGCAGCTTAACCCCGGGGGGGCGAGGCACAGATACGCAGTATTTT. Translated: CASSLTPGGRGTDTQYF.

The V gene is TRBV15, the J gene TRBJ1-5; no clear D. With 1 base removed from V and 3 bases from J, the gap between germline ends came to 10 bases. The CDR3 runs to 15 residues. Germline CDR1 and CDR2: LNHNV and YYDKDF (reference sequence). CDR3 DNA: TGTGCCACCAGCAGAGGAGATGAGTCCAATCAGCCCCAGCATTTT. The encoded protein is CATSRGDESNQPQHF. Supplemented by reference TRBV15 and TRBJ1-5, the full variable domain reads DAMVIQNPRYQVTQFGKPVTLSCSQTLNHNVMYWYQQKSSQAPKLLFHYYDKDFNNEADTPDNFQSRRPNTSFCFLDIRSPGLGDTAMYLCATSRGDESNQPQHFGDGTRLSIL.

J is TRBJ2-3 and V is TRBV6-2 or TRBV6-3, with D possibly TRBD2 on 7 matching bases. V shed 1 base and J shed 2 bases, with 16 bases lying between them. CDR3 length: 17 residues. The germline CDR1 and CDR2 sequences are MNHEY and SVGEGT. The CDR3 nucleotides are TGTGCCAGCAGTTACTTTCGGGGGGCAGTTGCCACAGATACGCAGTATTTT. Translated, it gives CASSYFRGAVATDTQYF.

The chain joins TRBV5-8 to TRBJ2-7, with 7 bases aligning to TRBD2. This CDR3 comprises 17 residues. Germline V gene lookup returns CDR1 SGHTS and CDR2 YDEGEE. J was trimmed by 3 bases and V by 3 bases; bases with no gene match: 15. This CDR3 reads CASSSRVFGGRGYEQYF. CDR3 DNA: TGTGCCAGCAGCTCCCGCGTGTTTGGCGGGAGAGGCTACGAGCAGTACTTC.

The V gene is TRBV3-1 (or the pseudogene TRBV3-2), the J gene TRBJ2-7; 7 bases are shared with TRBD2. Germline lookup yields CDR1 LGHDT and CDR2 YNNKEL (reference sequence). V shed 1 base, J shed 0 bases, and the junction held 3 bases outside the gene matches. CDR3 length equals 15 residues. The CDR3 coding sequence is TGTGCCAGCAGCCAAGGGCTAGCGGACTCCTACGAGCAGTACTTC. This sequence encodes CASSQGLADSYEQYF.

In its sample, this clone was seen once. V is TRBV9 and J is TRBJ2-7, with 9 positions matching TRBD2. The CDR3 length is 15 residues. Germline loops: CDR1 SGDLS, CDR2 YYNGEE. Trimming removed 3 bases from V and 4 bases from J; junction bases left unmatched: 8. CDR3 protein: CASSEASGGIYEQYF. The CDR3 DNA is TGTGCCAGCAGCGAGGCGAGCGGGGGGATATACGAGCAGTACTTC.

The chain employs TRBV5-1 and TRBJ2-3; possible D gene TRBD2, 7 bases. V was clipped by 8 bases and J by 0 bases, with 19 bases between them. This CDR3 has 16 residues. CDR1 is SGHRS and CDR2 is YFSETQ in the germline V gene. This CDR3 reads CASTIQAGTSTDTQYF. The CDR3 region has the DNA TGCGCCAGTACTATCCAAGCGGGGACAAGCACAGATACGCAGTATTTT.

The table lists this clone with a few counts. The CDR3 loop reads CSAEDRGHEQYF. As DNA, the CDR3 is TGCAGCGCTGAGGACAGGGGCCACGAGCAGTACTTC. This chain uses TRBV29-1 with TRBJ2-7; 9 bases map to TRBD1. CDR1 SQVTM and CDR2 ANQGSEA come from the germline V gene. Losses at the gene ends were 7 bases for V and 5 bases for J; bases not matched to a gene: 6. The CDR3 consists of 12 residues.

This chain joins TRBV2 and TRBJ1-2; 8 bases match TRBD1. Per the germline V gene, CDR1 is SNHLY and CDR2 is FYNNEI. This CDR3 is built from 14 residues. Trimming took 2 bases from V and 4 from J; bases not matched to a gene: 3. The chain's CDR3 is CASSEQGAGYGYTF. DNA of the CDR3: TGTGCCAGCAGTGAACAGGGGGCTGGCTATGGCTACACCTTC.

The CDR3 region has the DNA TGTGCCAGCAGTTTACACCCCCCAGGGGCGATCACAGATACGCAGTATTTT. Translating it yields CASSLHPPGAITDTQYF. The chain has TRBV28 and TRBJ2-3; the D gene is possibly TRBD1 (6 bases). Per germline, CDR1 MDHEN and CDR2 SYDVKM. V lost 2 bases to trimming and J lost 2 bases, with 17 bases between them. This CDR3 has 17 residues. Full variable domain (outside the CDR3, taken from reference TRBV28 and TRBJ2-3): DVKVTQSSRYLVKRTGEKVFLECVQDMDHENMFWYRQDPGLGLRLIYFSYDVKMKEKGDIPEGYSVSREKKERFSLILESASTNQTSMYLCASSLHPPGAITDTQYFGPGTRLTVL.

The J gene is TRBJ2-3, the V gene TRBV5-1; D call uncertain. Trimming left V 4 bases short and J 5 bases short, with 8 bases between. Germline CDR1 SGHRS, CDR2 YFSETQ. CDR3 size: 12 residues. The CDR3 is CASSLRGDTQYF. The CDR3 coding sequence is TGCGCCAGCAGCCTGCGAGGAGATACGCAGTATTTT.

The chain joins TRBV11-3 to TRBJ2-1; TRBD2 matches 9 bases. CDR1 and CDR2 from the germline V gene are SGHNT and YENEEA. The CDR3 has 15 residues. V was pared by 5 bases and J by 6 bases, with 8 bases of the junction left unmatched. The CDR3 nucleotides are TGTGCCAGCAGCCAGAGTAGCGGGAGTCGCAATGAGCAGTTCTTC. Amino acid sequence: CASSQSSGSRNEQFF. Full variable domain (missing parts from reference TRBV11-3 and TRBJ2-1): EAGVVQSPRYKIIEKKQPVAFWCNPISGHNTLYWYLQNLGQGPELLIRYENEEAVDDSQLPKDRFSAERLKGVDSTLKIQPAELGDSAVYLCASSQSSGSRNEQFFGPGTRLTVL.

V is TRBV7-9 and J is TRBJ1-1, with 8 bases lining up with TRBD1. The CDR3 consists of 15 residues. Losses at the gene ends were 3 bases for V and 5 bases for J; bases not matched to a gene: 8. Germline-derived CDR1 and CDR2 are SEHNR and FQNEAQ (reference sequence). CDR3: CASSFAGGAGTEAFF. Here the CDR3 DNA reads TGTGCCAGCAGCTTTGCAGGGGGCGCGGGAACTGAAGCTTTCTTT.

The chain has TRBV2 and TRBJ1-5; D uncertain. This CDR3 is built from 13 residues. The V and J ends lost 4 bases and 4 bases respectively, with 8 bases between them. Looked up from germline, CDR1 is SNHLY and CDR2 is FYNNEI. The CDR3 reads CASSATGNQPQHF. The CDR3 DNA reads as TGTGCCAGCAGTGCCACGGGGAATCAGCCCCAGCATTTT.

This rearrangement joins TRBV2 to TRBJ1-2; a possible D gene is TRBD1 (5 bases). Trimming left V 7 bases short and J 8 bases short, with 20 bases between. The germline V gene encodes CDR1 SNHLY and CDR2 FYNNEI. The CDR3 sequence is 14 residues long. In DNA form, the CDR3 reads TGTGCCAGCATTGGAGGGACGCACGGAGTAGGCTACACCTTC. Amino acids: CASIGGTHGVGYTF.